This TCR beta chain was profiled in a study of Tregs in tolerant kidney transplant recipients. V lost 5 bases and J 0 bases, leaving 8 bases between the germline ends. The germline CDR1 and CDR2 sequences are KGHSH and LQKENI. This CDR3 contains 13 residues. Only in-frame clones appear in the TCRdb table, and some are missing; sequencing was by immunoSEQ multiplex PCR. The sample includes about 240,000 clones, roughly 80% of them seen just once. This receptor was taken from a human donor in good health. V and J are TRBV18 and TRBJ2-7, with a weak D call TRBD2 (5 bases). The sequenced sample consisted of CD4+ T cells from blood. The chain's CDR3 is CASSVGISYEQYF. CDR3 coding DNA: TGTGCCAGCTCAGTCGGGATCTCCTACGAGCAGTACTTC.